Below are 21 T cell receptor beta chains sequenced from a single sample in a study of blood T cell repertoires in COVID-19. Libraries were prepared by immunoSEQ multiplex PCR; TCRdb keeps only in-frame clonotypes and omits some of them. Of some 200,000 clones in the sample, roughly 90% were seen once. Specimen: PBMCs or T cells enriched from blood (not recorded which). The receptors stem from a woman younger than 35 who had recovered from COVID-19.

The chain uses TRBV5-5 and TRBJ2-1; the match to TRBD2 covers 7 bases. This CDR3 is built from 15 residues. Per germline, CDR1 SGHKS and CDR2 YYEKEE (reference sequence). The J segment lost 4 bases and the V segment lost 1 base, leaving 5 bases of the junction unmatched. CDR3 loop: CASSLPLAAYNEQFF. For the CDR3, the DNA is TGTGCCAGCAGCTTGCCCCTAGCGGCATACAATGAGCAGTTCTTC. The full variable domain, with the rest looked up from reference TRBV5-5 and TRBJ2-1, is DAGVTQSPTHLIKTRGQQVTLRCSPISGHKSVSWYQQVLGQGPQFIFQYYEKEERGRGNFPDRFSARQFPNYSSELNVNALLLGDSALYLCASSLPLAAYNEQFFGPGTRLTVL.

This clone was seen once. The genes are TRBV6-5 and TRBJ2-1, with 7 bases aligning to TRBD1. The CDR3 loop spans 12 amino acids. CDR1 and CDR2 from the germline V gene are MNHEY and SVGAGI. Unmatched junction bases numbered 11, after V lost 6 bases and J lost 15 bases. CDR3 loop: CASRRSGDSLFF. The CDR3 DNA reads TGTGCCAGCAGGCGATCCGGGGACAGTTTGTTCTTC.

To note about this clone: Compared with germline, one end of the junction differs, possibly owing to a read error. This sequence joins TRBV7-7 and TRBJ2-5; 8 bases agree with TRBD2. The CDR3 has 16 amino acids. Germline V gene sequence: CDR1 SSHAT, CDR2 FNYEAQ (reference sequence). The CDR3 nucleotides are TGTGCTAGCAGCTTAAATAGCGGGAAGGGTTCGAAGACCCAGTACTTC. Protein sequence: CASSLNSGKGSKTQYF.

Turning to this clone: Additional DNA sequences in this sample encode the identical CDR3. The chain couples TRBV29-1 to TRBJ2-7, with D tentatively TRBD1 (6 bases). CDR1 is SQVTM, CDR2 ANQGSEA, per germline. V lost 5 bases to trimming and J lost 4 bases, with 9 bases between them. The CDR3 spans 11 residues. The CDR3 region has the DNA TGCAGCGTTAACGACAGGTACGAGCAGTACTTC. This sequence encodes CSVNDRYEQYF.

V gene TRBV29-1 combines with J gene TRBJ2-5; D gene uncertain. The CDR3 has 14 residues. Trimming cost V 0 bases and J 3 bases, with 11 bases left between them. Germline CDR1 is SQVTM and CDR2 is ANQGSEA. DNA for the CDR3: TGCAGCGTTGAAGAATGGCGCCAGGAAGAGACCCAGTACTTC. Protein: CSVEEWRQEETQYF.

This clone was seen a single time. DNA for the CDR3: TGCAGTGCTAGTTTCGGCGGGAGCAGGGAGACCCAGTACTTC. Its translation: CSASFGGSRETQYF. The chain employs TRBV20-1 and TRBJ2-5, with 7 bases that match TRBD2. V shed 3 bases and J 5 bases; nucleotides not matched to a gene: 9. Germline lookup yields CDR1 DFQATT and CDR2 SNEGSKA (reference sequence). The CDR3 spans 14 residues.

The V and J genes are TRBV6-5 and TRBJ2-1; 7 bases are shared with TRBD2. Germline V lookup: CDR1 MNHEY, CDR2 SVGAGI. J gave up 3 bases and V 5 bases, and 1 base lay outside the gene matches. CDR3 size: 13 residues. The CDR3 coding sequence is TGTGCCAGCAGTCTAGCGGACTACAATGAGCAGTTCTTC. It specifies CASSLADYNEQFF.

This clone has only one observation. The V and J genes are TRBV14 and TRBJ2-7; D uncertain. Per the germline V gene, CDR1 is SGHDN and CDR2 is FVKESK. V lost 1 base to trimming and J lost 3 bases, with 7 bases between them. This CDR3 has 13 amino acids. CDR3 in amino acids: CASSQGLIYEQYF. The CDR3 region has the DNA TGTGCCAGCAGCCAAGGACTGATCTACGAGCAGTACTTC.

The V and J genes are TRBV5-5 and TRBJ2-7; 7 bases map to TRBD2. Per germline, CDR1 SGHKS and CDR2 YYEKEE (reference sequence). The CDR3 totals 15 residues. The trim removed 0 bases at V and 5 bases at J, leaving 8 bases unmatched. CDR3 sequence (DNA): TGTGCCAGCAGCTTGGAGGGCGGGAGTAGAAACGAGCAGTACTTC. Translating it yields CASSLEGGSRNEQYF.

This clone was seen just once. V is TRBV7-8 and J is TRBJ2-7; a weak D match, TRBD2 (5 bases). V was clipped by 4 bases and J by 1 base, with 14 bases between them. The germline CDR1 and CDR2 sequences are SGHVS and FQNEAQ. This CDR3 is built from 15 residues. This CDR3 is CASSYSEPGSYEQYF. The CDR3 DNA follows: TGTGCCAGCAGCTACTCGGAGCCGGGATCCTACGAGCAGTACTTC.

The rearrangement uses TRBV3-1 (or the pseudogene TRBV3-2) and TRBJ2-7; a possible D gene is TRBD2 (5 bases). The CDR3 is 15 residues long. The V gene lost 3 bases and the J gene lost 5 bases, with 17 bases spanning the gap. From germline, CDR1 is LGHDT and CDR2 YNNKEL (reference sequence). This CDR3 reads CASSHPPGRGNEQYF. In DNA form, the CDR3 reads TGTGCCAGCAGCCACCCTCCGGGGAGAGGGAACGAGCAGTACTTC.

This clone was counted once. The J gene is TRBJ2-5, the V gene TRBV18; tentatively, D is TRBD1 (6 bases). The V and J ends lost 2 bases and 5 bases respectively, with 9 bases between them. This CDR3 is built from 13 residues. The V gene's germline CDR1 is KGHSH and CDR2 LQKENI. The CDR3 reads CASSPGQLETQYF. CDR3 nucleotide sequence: TGTGCCAGCTCACCAGGACAGCTCGAGACCCAGTACTTC. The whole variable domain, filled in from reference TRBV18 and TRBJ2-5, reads NAGVMQNPRHLVRRRGQEARLRCSPMKGHSHVYWYRQLPEEGLKFMVYLQKENIIDESGMPKERFSAEFPKEGPSILRIQQVVRGDSAAYFCASSPGQLETQYFGPGTRLLVL.

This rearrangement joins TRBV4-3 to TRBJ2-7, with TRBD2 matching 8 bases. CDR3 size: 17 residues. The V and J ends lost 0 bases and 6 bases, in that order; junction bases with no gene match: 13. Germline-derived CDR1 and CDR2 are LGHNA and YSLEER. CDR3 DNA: TGCGCCAGCAGCCAAGATCCTCCGGGGGGGGGAGGCTCCGAGCAGTACTTC. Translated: CASSQDPPGGGGSEQYF.

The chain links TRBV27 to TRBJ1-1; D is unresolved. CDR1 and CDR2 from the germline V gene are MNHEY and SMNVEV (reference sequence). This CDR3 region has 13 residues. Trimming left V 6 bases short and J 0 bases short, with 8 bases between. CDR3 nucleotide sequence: TGTGCCAGCAGGACACCGATGAACACTGAAGCTTTCTTT. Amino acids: CASRTPMNTEAFF.

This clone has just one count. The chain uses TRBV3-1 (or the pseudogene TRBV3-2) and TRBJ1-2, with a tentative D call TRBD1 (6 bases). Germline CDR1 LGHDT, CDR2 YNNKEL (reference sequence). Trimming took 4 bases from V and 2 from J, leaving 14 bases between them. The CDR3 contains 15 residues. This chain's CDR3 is CASSPGGTGNYGYTF. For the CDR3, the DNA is TGTGCCAGCAGCCCGGGGGGTACAGGGAACTATGGCTACACCTTC.

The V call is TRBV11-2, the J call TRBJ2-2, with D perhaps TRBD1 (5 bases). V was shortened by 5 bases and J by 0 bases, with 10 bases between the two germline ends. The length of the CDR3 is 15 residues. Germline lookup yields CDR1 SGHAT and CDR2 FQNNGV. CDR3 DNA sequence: TGTGCCAGCAGCGACGGACACACGAACACCGGGGAGCTGTTTTTT. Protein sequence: CASSDGHTNTGELFF.

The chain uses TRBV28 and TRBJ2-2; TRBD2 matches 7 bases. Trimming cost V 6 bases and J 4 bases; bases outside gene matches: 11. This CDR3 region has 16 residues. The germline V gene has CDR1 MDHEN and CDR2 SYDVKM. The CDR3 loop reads CASRGSSGVGTGELFF. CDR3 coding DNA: TGTGCCAGCAGGGGATCTAGCGGAGTCGGCACCGGGGAGCTGTTTTTT.

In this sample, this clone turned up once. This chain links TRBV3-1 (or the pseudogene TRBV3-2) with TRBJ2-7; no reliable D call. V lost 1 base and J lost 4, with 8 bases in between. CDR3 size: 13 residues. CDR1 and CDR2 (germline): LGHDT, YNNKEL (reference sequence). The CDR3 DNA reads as TGTGCCAGCAGCCAAGGTCCCTTTTACGAGCAGTACTTC. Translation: CASSQGPFYEQYF.

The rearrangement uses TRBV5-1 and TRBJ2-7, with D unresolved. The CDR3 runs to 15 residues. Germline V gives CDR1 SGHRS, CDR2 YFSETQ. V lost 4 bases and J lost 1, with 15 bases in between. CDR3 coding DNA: TGCGCCAGCAGCCCTACAGCCAGTTTATCCTACGAGCAGTACTTC. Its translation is CASSPTASLSYEQYF.

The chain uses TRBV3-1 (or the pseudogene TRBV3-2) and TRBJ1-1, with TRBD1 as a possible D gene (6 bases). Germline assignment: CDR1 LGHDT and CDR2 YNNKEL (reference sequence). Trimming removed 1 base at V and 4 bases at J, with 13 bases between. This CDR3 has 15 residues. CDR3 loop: CASSQGPGASTEAFF. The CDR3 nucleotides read TGTGCCAGCAGCCAAGGCCCAGGGGCGAGCACTGAAGCTTTCTTT.

The CDR3, as DNA: TGTGCCAGTAGCCAAGGGGGTGGGGTCCTCGAGCAGTACTTC. Amino acid sequence: CASSQGGGVLEQYF. V gene TRBV19 combines with J gene TRBJ2-7, with TRBD1 as a possible D gene (6 bases). V shed 6 bases and J shed 6 bases, with 18 bases lying between them. The CDR3 is 14 residues long. Germline CDR1 LNHDA, CDR2 SQIVND (reference sequence).